The 9 T cell receptor beta chains below were found in one sample sequenced in a study of blood T cells in healthy people across ages. Then a second PCR, running about 6 to 11 cycles, was carried out with a sample-barcoded 5' primer and a J-beta primer mix. MiXCR, run by TCRdb on the 5' RACE reads, gives a single entry per CDR3 protein. This sample carries about a million distinct CDR3 sequences, roughly 51% of them seen once, and the ten largest clones take 20% to 25%. Sequencing was performed on blood. These receptors were obtained from a woman aged 55 to 70 in good health.

V usage is TRBV28 and J usage is TRBJ1-5; D is unclear. The V end lost 5 bases, the J end lost 4 bases, and 9 bases lay between the germline ends. This CDR3 has 13 amino acids. Germline assignment: CDR1 MDHEN and CDR2 SYDVKM. Here the CDR3 DNA reads TGTGCCAGCAGTACGGACGGAAATCAGCCCCAGCATTTT. This gives the protein CASSTDGNQPQHF.

This clonotype was seen a few times. J is TRBJ2-7 and V is TRBV7-2; TRBD2 matches at 7 bases. Looked up from germline, CDR1 is SGHTA and CDR2 is FQGNSA. V trimming: 1 base; J trimming: 4 bases; junction bases outside the gene matches: 7. CDR3 length: 15 residues. The CDR3 is CASSLEGGSGYEQYF. The CDR3 DNA reads TGTGCCAGCAGCTTAGAGGGCGGGAGCGGTTACGAGCAGTACTTC.

CDR3 sequence (DNA): TGCGCCAGCAGCCAAGCCCTTTATTCATCAGATGGCTACACCTTC. It encodes CASSQALYSSDGYTF. This rearrangement joins TRBV4-3 to TRBJ1-2; D is ambiguous. This CDR3 region has 15 residues. V lost 1 base, J lost 6 bases, and 15 bases lay in between. The germline V gene encodes CDR1 LGHNA and CDR2 YSLEER.

This chain connects TRBV29-1 to TRBJ2-2; perhaps TRBD2 as D (6 bases). The V and J ends lost 3 bases and 4 bases respectively, with 9 bases between them. The CDR3 runs 13 residues. Germline assignment: CDR1 SQVTM and CDR2 ANQGSEA. For the CDR3, the DNA is TGCAGCGTTGATGGGAGGCGCACCGGGGAGCTGTTTTTT. Translating gives CSVDGRRTGELFF.

The CDR3, as DNA: TGTGCCAGCAGCCCACCCTCGAGACAGGGAGTATACGAGCAGTACTTC. It yields the protein CASSPPSRQGVYEQYF. This chain uses TRBV7-9 with TRBJ2-7; 7 bases are a match to TRBD1. V trimming: 5 bases; J trimming: 4 bases; junction bases outside the gene matches: 14. Per the germline V gene, CDR1 is SEHNR and CDR2 is FQNEAQ (reference sequence). The CDR3 length is 16 residues.

The chain employs TRBV7-2 and TRBJ1-6, with 7 nucleotides matching TRBD1. The CDR3 totals 15 residues. Germline V gene data show CDR1 as SGHTA and CDR2 as FQGNSA. Trimming at V came to 5 bases and at J to 8 bases, leaving 9 bases not matched to a gene. The CDR3 protein is CASSPATGRDSPLHF. For the CDR3, the DNA is TGTGCCAGCAGCCCCGCGACAGGGCGGGATTCACCCCTCCACTTT.

The rearrangement links TRBV6-1 to TRBJ2-1; 7 bases align to TRBD1. The length of the CDR3 is 15 residues. V was clipped by 5 bases and J by 6 bases; unmatched bases: 10. Looked up from germline, CDR1 is MNHNS and CDR2 is SASEGT. The CDR3 reads CASSSGDSLTNEQFF. Here the CDR3 DNA reads TGTGCCAGCAGTTCCGGGGACAGCCTGACCAATGAGCAGTTCTTC.

This clonotype showed up just a few times. This chain uses TRBV13 with TRBJ2-1, with unresolved D. The CDR3 length is 14 residues. V shed 5 bases and J shed 2 bases, with 10 bases lying between them. Looked up from germline, CDR1 is PRHDT and CDR2 is FYEKMQ (reference sequence). Here the CDR3 reads CASSRRRPYNEQFF. CDR3 sequence (DNA): TGTGCCAGCAGCCGCCGAAGGCCCTACAATGAGCAGTTCTTC.

The V and J genes are TRBV7-2 and TRBJ1-2; D might be TRBD1 (5 bases). This CDR3 spans 14 amino acids. Germline V CDR1 and CDR2: SGHTA, FQGNSA. V was trimmed by 1 base and J by 8 bases, leaving 14 bases between them. CDR3 region: CASSLVGTAWGYTF. Written as DNA, the CDR3 is TGTGCCAGCAGCTTAGTAGGGACCGCGTGGGGCTACACCTTC.